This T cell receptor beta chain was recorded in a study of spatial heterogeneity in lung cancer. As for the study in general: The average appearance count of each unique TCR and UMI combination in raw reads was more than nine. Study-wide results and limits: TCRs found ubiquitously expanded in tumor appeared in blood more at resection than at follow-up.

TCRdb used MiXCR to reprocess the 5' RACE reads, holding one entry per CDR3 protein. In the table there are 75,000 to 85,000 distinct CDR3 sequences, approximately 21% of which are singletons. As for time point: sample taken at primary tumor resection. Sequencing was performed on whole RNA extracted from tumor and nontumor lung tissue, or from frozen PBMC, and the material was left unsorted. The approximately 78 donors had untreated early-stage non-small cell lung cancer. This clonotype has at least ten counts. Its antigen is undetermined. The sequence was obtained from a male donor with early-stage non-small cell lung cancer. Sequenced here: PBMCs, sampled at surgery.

In nucleotides, the CDR3 is TGTGCCACCAGTGATTCCGGCTTCCCCGGGCAGTATTTT. This encodes CATSDSGFPGQYF. V gene TRBV24-1 combines with J gene TRBJ2-3; no firm D call. Trimming left V 2 bases short and J 11 bases short, with 13 bases between. Germline lookup yields CDR1 KGHDR and CDR2 SFDVKD. The CDR3 runs to 13 residues.